Each of the 20 T cell receptor beta chains below was sequenced from the same sample in a study of STAT5B mutations in CD4+ large granular lymphocyte leukemia. The table came from immunoSEQ multiplex PCR; TCRdb's copy has only in-frame clones and leaves some out. The sample has fewer than 30,000 clones, more than 60% seen once. Specimen: CD4+ T cells from blood buffy coats. All receptors come from a human donor in good health.

This rearrangement joins TRBV5-6 to TRBJ2-3, with D unclear. Germline CDR1 and CDR2: SGHDT and YYEEEE. V gave up 5 bases and J gave up 0 bases, with 7 bases separating them. CDR3 length equals 13 residues. In nucleotides, the CDR3 is TGTGCCAGCAGAGGACGGAGCACAGATACGCAGTATTTT. As protein: CASRGRSTDTQYF.

The chain joins TRBV27 to TRBJ1-1, with 10 bases matching TRBD1. Per germline, CDR1 MNHEY and CDR2 SMNVEV (reference sequence). V shed 6 bases, J shed 7 bases, and the junction held 5 bases outside the gene matches. The CDR3 is 13 residues long. The CDR3 protein is CASSRQGADEAFF. The CDR3 DNA reads as TGTGCCAGCAGCCGACAGGGGGCGGATGAAGCTTTCTTT.

In nucleotides, the CDR3 is TGTGCCGGAAGAGCCTCGAACACCGGGGAGCTGTTTTTT. As protein: CAGRASNTGELFF. The chain combines TRBV6-1 with TRBJ2-2; D call uncertain. Germline V gives CDR1 MNHNS, CDR2 SASEGT. Trimming removed 11 bases at V and 0 bases at J, with 10 bases between. The CDR3 has 13 residues.

The V gene is TRBV9, the J gene TRBJ2-2; tentatively, D is TRBD1 or TRBD2 (5 bases each). V lost 0 bases, J lost 4 bases, and 13 bases lay in between. This CDR3 is built from 16 residues. Germline CDR1 reads SGDLS; CDR2 reads YYNGEE. CDR3 region: CASSVGGDPSTGELFF. The CDR3 bases are TGTGCCAGCAGCGTAGGTGGGGACCCGAGCACCGGGGAGCTGTTTTTT.

The rearrangement joins TRBV30 to TRBJ2-5; tentative D call: TRBD1 (5 bases). Germline V lookup: CDR1 GTSNPN, CDR2 SVGIG (reference sequence). Trimming stripped 3 bases from V and 2 bases from J, with 13 bases between. This CDR3 region has 14 residues. The CDR3 sequence is CAWSNGAPQETQYF. CDR3 coding DNA: TGTGCCTGGAGCAATGGGGCCCCGCAAGAGACCCAGTACTTC.

This chain links TRBV28 with TRBJ2-1; 7 nucleotides match TRBD2. This CDR3 has 15 residues. V lost 8 bases, J lost 7 bases, and 14 bases stayed unmatched. Germline lookup yields CDR1 MDHEN and CDR2 SYDVKM. The DNA for the CDR3 is TGTGCCAGCCAGATAAACCCGGGACTACGGAATGAGCAGTTCTTC. It is translated as CASQINPGLRNEQFF.

The rearrangement uses TRBV28 and TRBJ1-1, with D possibly matching TRBD1 (5 bases). The germline V gene encodes CDR1 MDHEN and CDR2 SYDVKM. Trimming took off 5 bases at V and 1 base at J, with 14 bases between the two ends. There are 15 residues in the CDR3. The CDR3 region has the DNA TGTGCCAGCAGTCGCCGAGCAGGGACGAACACTGAAGCTTTCTTT. It codes for CASSRRAGTNTEAFF.

This clone has a single count. The chain is built from TRBV13 and TRBJ1-2; a possible D gene is TRBD1 (5 bases). This CDR3 contains 13 residues. CDR1 and CDR2 (germline): PRHDT, FYEKMQ (reference sequence). Trimming took off 1 base at V and 6 bases at J, with 9 bases between the two ends. The CDR3 bases are TGTGCCAGCAGCTTAGCCCGGGGGAATGGCTACACCTTC. Its translation: CASSLARGNGYTF.

J is TRBJ2-7 and V is TRBV19; 8 nucleotides align to TRBD1. The CDR3 loop spans 14 amino acids. The junction had 6 bases not matched to a gene; V was cut back by 5 bases and J by 3 bases. Germline V gene data show CDR1 as LNHDA and CDR2 as SQIVND (reference sequence). The CDR3 spells CASSVTGDDYEQYF. The CDR3 bases are TGTGCCAGTAGTGTGACAGGGGATGACTACGAGCAGTACTTC. The full variable domain, its missing parts supplied by reference TRBV19 and TRBJ2-7, is DGGITQSPKYLFRKEGQNVTLSCEQNLNHDAMYWYRQDPGQGLRLIYYSQIVNDFQKGDIAEGYSVSREKKESFPLTVTSAQKNPTAFYLCASSVTGDDYEQYFGPGTRLTVT.

V and J are TRBV29-1 and TRBJ1-6; D is uncertain. V dropped 5 bases and J dropped 3 bases, with 8 bases sitting between them. CDR1 and CDR2 (germline): SQVTM, ANQGSEA. This CDR3 has 13 residues. In DNA, the CDR3 is TGCAGCGTTTCCAGAGACTATAATTCACCCCTCCACTTT. Its protein is CSVSRDYNSPLHF.

This clone was detected only once. The gene calls are TRBV2 and TRBJ1-5; D is perhaps TRBD1 (5 bases). Trimming cost V 3 bases and J 6 bases, with 18 bases left between them. The CDR3 sequence is 16 residues long. Germline V CDR1 and CDR2: SNHLY, FYNNEI. This CDR3 reads CASSEGGNRPGQPQHF. The CDR3 DNA follows: TGTGCCAGCAGTGAGGGAGGGAACAGGCCGGGTCAGCCCCAGCATTTT.

The chain is built from TRBV18 and TRBJ2-6; 9 positions agree with TRBD1. Unmatched junction bases numbered 10, after V lost 4 bases and J lost 0 bases. Germline assignment: CDR1 KGHSH and CDR2 LQKENI. This CDR3 is 19 amino acids long. Here the CDR3 DNA reads TGTGCCAGCTCACTGACCCCGGGACAGGGTAACTCTGGGGCCAACGTCCTGACTTTC. Translation gives CASSLTPGQGNSGANVLTF.

CDR3 DNA sequence: TGTGCCAGTAAGGAAGACAGGGGCGGCGAAAAACTGTTTTTT. It encodes CASKEDRGGEKLFF. The rearrangement links TRBV19 to TRBJ1-4; 8 bases agree with TRBD1. This CDR3 region has 14 residues. J gave up 8 bases and V 7 bases, and 9 bases lay outside the gene matches. Germline V lookup: CDR1 LNHDA, CDR2 SQIVND (reference sequence).

As to this clone: One junction end does not reproduce the germline sequence, and a read error may be involved. The V and J genes are TRBV5-8 and TRBJ2-6, with no clear D. Germline loops: CDR1 SGHTS, CDR2 YDEGEE. The CDR3 is 17 residues long. CDR3 nucleotide sequence: TGTGCCAGCACCTTGCCCTATGACCTCTCTGGGGCCAACGTCCTGACTTTC. It yields the protein CASTLPYDLSGANVLTF.

This clone was picked up one time. J is TRBJ2-5 and V is TRBV25-1, with a tentative D call TRBD2 (5 bases). The V and J ends lost 2 bases and 2 bases respectively, with 15 bases between them. The CDR3 loop spans 16 amino acids. Germline lookup yields CDR1 MGHDK and CDR2 SYGVNS. The CDR3 DNA reads TGTGCCAGCAGTGAAAGTCGCGGACTGCCGCAAGAGACCCAGTACTTC. Amino acid sequence: CASSESRGLPQETQYF. The full variable domain, completed using reference TRBV25-1 and TRBJ2-5, is EADIYQTPRYLVIGTGKKITLECSQTMGHDKMYWYQQDPGMELHLIHYSYGVNSTEKGDLSSESTVSRIRTEHFPLTLESARPSHTSQYLCASSESRGLPQETQYFGPGTRLLVL.

This chain connects TRBV7-9 to TRBJ1-2, with 11 bases fitting TRBD1. This CDR3 is built from 16 residues. With 4 bases clipped from V and 4 bases from J, the junction kept 8 bases outside the gene matches. The germline V gene encodes CDR1 SEHNR and CDR2 FQNEAQ (reference sequence). The CDR3, as DNA: TGTGCCAGCAGCTACTTACCAGGACAGGGGGCCTATGGCTACACCTTC. Its translation: CASSYLPGQGAYGYTF.

This clone was found a few times. The chain combines TRBV7-9 with TRBJ2-5; D may match TRBD1 or TRBD2 (5 bases each). Trimming cost V 2 bases and J 7 bases, with 14 bases left between them. The CDR3 has 14 residues. The germline CDR1 and CDR2 sequences are SEHNR and FQNEAQ (reference sequence). The CDR3 sequence: CASSLRDHMGTQYF. The DNA for the CDR3 is TGTGCCAGCAGCTTAAGGGACCACATGGGGACCCAGTACTTC.

The rearrangement joins TRBV27 to TRBJ2-7; D is undetermined. Germline values: CDR1 MNHEY, CDR2 SMNVEV (reference sequence). The CDR3 loop spans 11 amino acids. V dropped 3 bases and J dropped 6 bases, with 6 bases sitting between them. This CDR3 reads CASSFGPEQYF. CDR3 bases: TGTGCCAGCAGTTTTGGACCCGAGCAGTACTTC.

This chain joins TRBV7-6 and TRBJ2-5; the D gene is possibly TRBD2 (5 bases). There are 15 residues in the CDR3. V was cut by 5 bases and J by 2 bases, with 15 bases left in between. Germline lookup yields CDR1 SGHVS and CDR2 FNYEAQ. The CDR3 region is CASSPPDRLQETQYF. Written as DNA, the CDR3 is TGTGCCAGCAGCCCCCCGGATCGACTACAAGAGACCCAGTACTTC.

The V and J genes are TRBV7-9 and TRBJ1-6; possibly TRBD1 for D (6 bases). Germline lookup yields CDR1 SEHNR and CDR2 FQNEAQ (reference sequence). Trimming pared 1 base from V and 8 bases from J, leaving 9 bases between. CDR3 size: 14 residues. The CDR3 coding sequence is TGTGCCAGCAGCTTAGTGGGGGCCCATTCACCCCTCCACTTT. Amino acid sequence: CASSLVGAHSPLHF. Full variable domain (rest looked up from reference TRBV7-9 and TRBJ1-6): DTGVSQNPRHKITKRGQNVTFRCDPISEHNRLYWYRQTLGQGPEFLTYFQNEAQLEKSRLLSDRFSAERPKGSFSTLEIQRTEQGDSAMYLCASSLVGAHSPLHFGNGTRLTVT.